This T cell receptor (beta chain) was sequenced for a study of OX40 agonist ivuxolimab in advanced cancers. As for the study in general: Patients in dose escalation had liver, melanoma, kidney or head and neck cancers. Mean age 60 years, range about 20 to 79; around 80% male.

CDR1 and CDR2 (germline): SGHRS, YFSETQ. This CDR3 is built from 19 residues. Trimming cost V 3 bases and J 4 bases; bases outside gene matches: 13. A remark on this clone: Its antigen is not identified.

Generated by immunoSEQ multiplex PCR, the TCRdb table keeps only in-frame clones and is missing some. The table shows 60,000 to 80,000 clones, with 92% occurring only once. Study results and caveats: There was clonal expansion of CD4+ and CD8+ blood T cells by week 6 at 0.1 to 3.0 mg/kg.

The source is an adult with an advanced solid tumor such as melanoma, head and neck, liver or kidney cancer. The sample in question was CD4+ or CD8+ T cells sorted from blood, obtained in a trial of the OX40 agonist ivuxolimab. The chain couples TRBV5-1 to TRBJ2-5, with 15 bases identical to TRBD2. The CDR3 region has the DNA TGCGCCAGCAGCTCATACCCAGGACTAGCGGGAGGGCCGGTAGAGACCCAGTACTTC. This gives the protein CASSSYPGLAGGPVETQYF.